This T cell receptor (beta chain) was sequenced during a study of T cell responses to AZD1222 COVID-19 vaccine (dated by TCRdb to 2020 to 2022). Describing the broader study: Because spike-specific TCR depth and breadth did not differ between the two schedules, AZD1222 recipients who got a second dose at roughly 4 weeks were pooled with those who got a second dose at roughly 12 weeks. Trial participants were enrolled by age into 18-55, 56-69 and 70-plus year subgroups, with roughly 150, 30 and 60 TCR-sequenced participants respectively. A total of 230 to 250 trial participants underwent TCR sequencing, of whom roughly 210 had received two doses of AZD1222 and some 26 had received two doses of the MenACWY control vaccine. Beyond this particular receptor, the publication reports: Participants were mostly white British and included more females than males, and it was suggested by the authors that clonal diversity may have been underestimated. CD4 TCRs associated with the vaccine covered the entire spike protein, and the dominant responses were in regions 160-218 and 743-854. Epitopes outside the regions mutated in the B.1.351 and B.1.1.7 variants were reportedly recognized by nearly half of the unique spike-specific TCRs. Because no samples from the day 14 peak response were available, repertoires could be characterized only after the peak T cell response. Spike-specific TCR breadth and depth rose significantly after two AZD1222 doses compared with day 0 and with MenACWY recipients. In the small 56-69-year group, the increase in depth fell short of significance, most likely because of low power. Conclusions about previously exposed vaccinees are limited, since just six AZD1222 recipients were seropositive for SARS-CoV-2 at baseline.

The time point tag for this specimen amounts to: baseline before first vaccination. The vaccinee samples were drawn from two UK trials, COV001 and COV002, one of which was a single-blind randomized controlled phase 2/3 trial testing AZD1222 (ChAdOx1 nCoV-19) in healthy adults. For TCRbeta chain sequencing, PBMC samples were collected from trial participants at day 0 and at day 28 after the second dose. The CDR3 regions of human TCRbeta chains were analyzed by immunosequencing. The authors' pipeline ran thus. TCRs in the repertoires were matched against a reference library of SARS-CoV-2-specific TCRs that had been generated with the MIRA antigen-specificity platform. Breadth was defined as the fraction of unique TCRs that were SARS-CoV-2-associated, and depth was defined as the fraction of total T cells that were SARS-CoV-2-associated. Using the MIRA data, every spike-specific TCR was mapped to the spike region that the TCR reacted to and assigned to either a CD4 or a CD8 class. Log10-transformed breadth and depth values were compared by one-way ANOVA with Sidak's multiple comparisons tests. Held by TCRdb, this immuneACCESS table contains in-frame sequences only and omits some clones. Under half of the omission traces to an unresolved V gene where checked; the cause of the rest is unknown. V, J and clone size derive from that table, while D and trimming were established from the DNA sequence. Within this sample are 140,000 to 150,000 clones, with over 75% of them counted one time only. The ten biggest clones cover roughly 1.7% of the sample.

Clipping removes 5 bases from V and 3 bases from J, with 15 as the unmatched junction base count. Per the germline V gene, SGHDT is the CDR1 and YYEEEE is the CDR2. The CDR3 measures 17 amino acids from cysteine to phenylalanine. Only the CDR3 region is kept as DNA, spanning 51 bases read in frame from base 1. This clone was seen more than once but under ten times. Which antigen it targets is not known. No much larger clonotype is one base removed from it; base qualities were not supplied. The V gene is TRBV5-6 and the J gene is TRBJ2-7, with TRBD1 identical over 9 junction bases. The source is an adult in good health. Here the sequenced sample was peripheral blood, taken on day 0 of AZD1222 vaccination. The CDR3 protein: CASRPGTGLAQNYEQYF. The bases read TGTGCCAGCAGGCCCGGGACAGGGCTAGCGCAAAACTACGAGCAGTACTTC.